This entry describes one TCR beta chain. What it recognizes is unknown. The Oncomine TCR Beta short-read assay was applied to DNA of cultured CD4+ T cells. TCRdb recomputed calls from the PCR reads with MiXCR, one row per CDR3 protein. The profile shows under 20,000 distinct CDR3 sequences, less than 75% of them singletons. The data belong to a study of vaccination and CD4 T cells after COVID-19. Treatment here: roughly nine-day PBMC culture with coronavirus spike peptide pools or control peptides (ViraFEST assay). Sequencing was carried out using CD4+ T cells from blood, cultured in vitro. The sequence was collected from a human donor who had recovered from COVID-19.

This CDR3 is CASSLTTGTYEQYF. The CDR3 region has the DNA TGTGCCAGCAGCTTAACAACAGGAACCTACGAGCAGTACTTC. The chain is built from TRBV11-2 and TRBJ2-7, with D perhaps TRBD1 (5 bases). Trimming left V 2 bases short and J 2 bases short, with 10 bases between. CDR1 SGHAT and CDR2 FQNNGV come from the germline V gene. The CDR3 length is 14 residues.